This passage covers 20 T cell receptor beta chains from one sample sequenced in a study of T-cell memory formation after mild COVID-19. In TCRdb, the 5' RACE reads were re-called with MiXCR into one record per CDR3 protein. The repertoire holds 150,000 to 200,000 distinct CDR3 sequences, with less than 40% as singletons. Sequenced: PBMCs or a T cell subset sorted from them (not recorded which). These receptors all come from an adult woman who had mild COVID-19 (a few samples of this study predate the infection). Cell type and time point are not known.

The J gene is TRBJ2-7, the V gene TRBV12-3 or TRBV12-4; unclear D gene. This CDR3 region has 12 residues. Trimming cost V 7 bases and J 6 bases, with 13 bases left between them. CDR3 in DNA: TGTGCCAGCACCCAACACGGGTTCGAGCAGTACTTC. Protein: CASTQHGFEQYF.

The chain is built from TRBV7-9 and TRBJ2-7; 8 positions match TRBD1. Germline CDR1 reads SEHNR; CDR2 reads FQNEAQ (reference sequence). V gave up 7 bases and J gave up 2 bases; unmatched junction bases: 7. The CDR3 consists of 14 residues. CDR3 protein: CASNPIQGAYEQYF. CDR3 nucleotides: TGTGCCAGCAACCCCATACAGGGGGCCTACGAGCAGTACTTC.

CDR3 coding DNA: TGTGCCAGCAGACCAGACAGGAACGAGACCCAGTACTTC. It is translated as CASRPDRNETQYF. This chain joins TRBV12-3 or TRBV12-4 and TRBJ2-5, with D possibly matching TRBD1 (6 bases). The CDR3 extends over 13 amino acids. The V end lost 6 bases, the J end lost 5 bases, and 13 bases lay between the germline ends.

The V and J genes are TRBV12-3 or TRBV12-4 and TRBJ1-1; weak D call: TRBD1 (5 bases). V lost 1 base and J 3 bases, leaving 9 bases between the germline ends. The length of the CDR3 is 14 residues. CDR3 in amino acids: CASSLGGFDTEAFF. The CDR3 DNA reads as TGTGCCAGCAGTTTAGGGGGGTTTGACACTGAAGCTTTCTTT.

This clonotype was observed at least ten times. The chain joins TRBV25-1 to TRBJ2-7; TRBD1 agrees at 12 bases. With 4 bases clipped from V and 6 bases from J, the junction kept 1 base outside the gene matches. The CDR3 length is 13 residues. Germline V gene data show CDR1 as MGHDK and CDR2 as SYGVNS. CDR3 protein: CASSGDRGREQYF. Here the CDR3 DNA reads TGTGCCAGCAGTGGGGACAGGGGGCGCGAGCAGTACTTC.

This clonotype came up a few times. V is TRBV12-3 or TRBV12-4 and J is TRBJ2-1; D call uncertain. CDR3 length equals 12 residues. V lost 10 bases and J 10 bases, leaving 17 bases between the germline ends. As DNA, the CDR3 is TGTGCCACCCAAGCCCAAGGTAGCGAGCAGTTCTTC. It encodes CATQAQGSEQFF.

The DNA of the CDR3 is TGTGCCAGCAGCCCAAAGCGACTAGCGGGGACCTACGAGCAGTACTTC. Protein: CASSPKRLAGTYEQYF. The genes are TRBV7-8 and TRBJ2-7, with TRBD2 matching over 11 bases. The CDR3 extends over 16 amino acids. The V and J ends lost 5 bases and 2 bases, in that order; junction bases with no gene match: 8. CDR1 SGHVS and CDR2 FQNEAQ come from the germline V gene.

The chain couples TRBV5-1 to TRBJ1-1; perhaps TRBD1 as D (5 bases). V shed 1 base and J shed 7 bases, with 17 bases lying between them. The CDR3 length is 15 residues. Germline V lookup: CDR1 SGHRS, CDR2 YFSETQ. In DNA, the CDR3 is TGCGCCAGCAGCTTGAGATTGGGCAGGGTTGATGAAGCTTTCTTT. Translating gives CASSLRLGRVDEAFF.

The rearrangement joins TRBV3-1 to TRBJ2-7; tentatively, D is TRBD1 or TRBD2 (6 bases each). In germline, CDR1 is LGHDT, CDR2 YNNKEL (reference sequence). V shed 3 bases and J shed 0 bases, with 15 bases lying between them. This CDR3 contains 16 residues. DNA for the CDR3: TGTGCCAGCAGCCATATATTCAGGGGAGGCTCCTACGAGCAGTACTTC. Its protein is CASSHIFRGGSYEQYF.

The chain uses TRBV11-3 and TRBJ2-5; 9 bases are a match to TRBD1. This CDR3 contains 15 residues. Germline assignment: CDR1 SGHNT and CDR2 YENEEA. The trim removed 1 base at V and 5 bases at J, leaving 5 bases unmatched. CDR3 protein: CASSLGQGVAETQYF. The CDR3 coding sequence is TGTGCCAGCAGCTTAGGACAGGGGGTTGCGGAGACCCAGTACTTC.

This chain uses TRBV4-2 with TRBJ1-1, with 9 bases fitting TRBD1. The CDR3 is 15 amino acids. J lost 11 bases, V lost 0 bases, and 10 bases had no gene match. CDR1 is LGHNA, CDR2 YNFKEQ, per germline. CDR3 residues: CASSQEAGQGRSAFF. The DNA for the CDR3 is TGTGCCAGCAGCCAAGAGGCGGGACAGGGTAGGTCGGCTTTCTTT.

There are a few counts of this clonotype. The chain has TRBV20-1 and TRBJ2-5; 12 bases agree with TRBD2. CDR3 length equals 17 residues. CDR1 and CDR2 from the germline V gene are DFQATT and SNEGSKA (reference sequence). The trim removed 1 base at V and 5 bases at J, leaving 11 bases unmatched. The chain's CDR3 is CSARAASGGVLGETQYF. CDR3 sequence (DNA): TGCAGTGCTAGAGCGGCTAGCGGGGGGGTTCTTGGCGAGACCCAGTACTTC.

The chain employs TRBV6-6 and TRBJ2-7, with 11 positions matching TRBD2. V lost 2 bases to trimming and J lost 3 bases; unmatched junction nucleotides: 12. This CDR3 spans 18 amino acids. Germline CDR1 is MNHNY and CDR2 is SVGAGI (reference sequence). The CDR3 DNA sequence: TGTGCCAGCAGTTACGGGCTACCTAGCGGGGGGTTGCTCTACGAGCAGTACTTC. Translating gives CASSYGLPSGGLLYEQYF.

This chain uses TRBV3-1 with TRBJ1-1; D gene uncertain. Trimming pared 0 bases from V and 6 bases from J, leaving 17 bases between. CDR1 is LGHDT, CDR2 YNNKEL, per germline (reference sequence). This CDR3 contains 16 residues. CDR3 in amino acids: CASSQDGYRGSAEAFF. The CDR3 DNA follows: TGTGCCAGCAGCCAAGACGGCTACAGAGGGTCGGCTGAAGCTTTCTTT.

This clonotype was observed a handful of times. This chain links TRBV7-9 with TRBJ2-1; TRBD2 matches at 9 bases. Germline CDR1 reads SEHNR; CDR2 reads FQNEAQ (reference sequence). There are 16 residues in the CDR3. J lost 7 bases, V lost 5 bases, and 12 bases had no gene match. In DNA, the CDR3 is TGTGCCAGCAGCCTAAGTATAGGACTAGCGCTTAATGAGCAGTTCTTC. It translates to CASSLSIGLALNEQFF.

The chain combines TRBV14 with TRBJ2-1, with a tentative D call TRBD2 (6 bases). From germline, CDR1 is SGHDN and CDR2 FVKESK. V was pared by 5 bases and J by 4 bases, with 18 bases between. The CDR3 loop spans 16 amino acids. CDR3 DNA: TGTGCCAGCAGCAGCTTAGCGGAGGGGAATTACAATGAGCAGTTCTTC. Translation gives CASSSLAEGNYNEQFF.

The count of this clonotype is one. The rearrangement links TRBV7-6 to TRBJ2-7; 8 bases match TRBD1. Germline V gene sequence: CDR1 SGHVS, CDR2 FNYEAQ. V lost 2 bases to trimming and J lost 4 bases; unmatched junction nucleotides: 1. The CDR3 has 13 amino acids. CDR3 in amino acids: CASSLNRGYEQYF. DNA of the CDR3: TGTGCCAGCAGCTTAAACAGGGGGTACGAGCAGTACTTC.

This chain links TRBV4-1 with TRBJ2-7; 10 nucleotides match TRBD1. In germline, CDR1 is MGHRA, CDR2 YSYEKL. The CDR3 length is 17 residues. The junction had 16 bases not matched to a gene; V was cut back by 4 bases and J by 7 bases. CDR3 in DNA: TGCGCCAGCAGCCCGGACCCCCCGACAGGGGGCTCGAATGAGCAGTACTTC. It codes for CASSPDPPTGGSNEQYF.

The chain employs TRBV5-1 and TRBJ2-1; TRBD1 is a possible D gene (5 bases). This CDR3 comprises 15 residues. Per the germline V gene, CDR1 is SGHRS and CDR2 is YFSETQ. V gave up 3 bases and J gave up 2 bases, with 12 bases separating them. The DNA of the CDR3 is TGCGCCAGCAGCTCAGATACGACAGCCTACAATGAGCAGTTCTTC. Translating it yields CASSSDTTAYNEQFF.

The V gene is TRBV13, the J gene TRBJ2-2; D call uncertain. Per germline, CDR1 PRHDT and CDR2 FYEKMQ (reference sequence). Trimming stripped 5 bases from V and 5 bases from J, with 18 bases between. CDR3 length equals 16 residues. CDR3 nucleotide sequence: TGTGCCAGCAGCCAACGGCGGCAGACGCAGACCGGGGAGCTGTTTTTT. It encodes CASSQRRQTQTGELFF.